Listed below are T cell receptor beta chains from one sample, sequenced in a study of T cell clonotyping in hematopoietic cell transplantation. Produced via immunoSEQ multiplex PCR; TCRdb's table is partial and in-frame only. The sample has about 2,700 clones, over 70% seen once. The source was peripheral blood mononuclear cells, collected 180 days after allogeneic stem cell transplant. Receptors originate from a male patient aged 55 to 70 who had an allogeneic stem cell transplant, so T cells may come from the graft donor. Some clones in this sample may be carry-over from other donors' samples. The CDR3 runs from the conserved cysteine through the conserved F or W. The D gene is left open where the match is weak. Only some rows state a clone size, as once, few, many or a class for expanded clones.

D gene,J gene,V gene,clone size,CDR3 DNA,CDR3 protein
-,TRBJ1-1,TRBV2,-,TGTGCCAGCAGTGAAGGCAGGTGGGAGACGGGGGAGGCTTTCTTT,CASSEGRWETGEAFF
TRBD1,TRBJ2-3,TRBV5-4,-,TGTGCCAGCAGCCGGACAGGCGGCACAGATACGCAGTATTTT,CASSRTGGTDTQYF
-,TRBJ2-6,TRBV7-2,-,TGTGCCAGCAGCATCAAAGGACGACAAAGTCGGGCCAACGTCCTGACTTTC,CASSIKGRQSRANVLTF
-,TRBJ2-1,TRBV30,-,TGTGCCTGGAGTGTAAAGGGGGAGGGCCCTGGTGAGCAGTTCTTC,CAWSVKGEGPGEQFF
-,TRBJ1-1,TRBV7-3,-,TGTGCCAGCAGCCCTGTTGGAGGGGGCACTGAAGCTTTCTTT,CASSPVGGGTEAFF
-,TRBJ2-7,TRBV7-3,-,TGTGCCAGCAGCTTAAGTCGGTCCTACGAGCAGTACTTC,CASSLSRSYEQYF
TRBD2,TRBJ2-7,TRBV10-1,-,TGCGCCAGCAGTCCCGGGACTAGCGGGAGGGCCAGTGAGCAGTACTTC,CASSPGTSGRASEQYF
TRBD2,TRBJ2-3,TRBV30,once,TGTGCCTGGAGTGCGTATAGCGGGGGCACAGATACGCAGTATTTT,CAWSAYSGGTDTQYF
-,TRBJ2-1,TRBV7-9,-,TGTGCCAGCAGCTCGACCTGGGAGGTGGGGAATGAGCAGTTCTTC,CASSSTWEVGNEQFF
TRBD1,TRBJ1-1,TRBV6-5,-,TGTGCCAGCAGTTACTACAGGGGGCAAAACACTGAAGCTTTCTTT,CASSYYRGQNTEAFF
-,TRBJ1-5,TRBV30,-,TGTGCCTGGAGTGGGGCGAGGCCCGTCATGTATCAGCCCCAGCATTTT,CAWSGARPVMYQPQHF